Detailed here is one T cell receptor beta chain. The antigen is unknown. No DNA is given; TCRdb re-called the 5' RACE reads and lists each CDR3 protein once. Here the sample table reports roughly 180,000 distinct CDR3 sequences. Per germline, CDR1 DFQATT and CDR2 SNEGSKA (reference sequence). The CDR3 extends over 14 amino acids. The data stem from a study of T cells expressing NK-cell markers. Study as a whole: Seven HCMV-seropositive donors and one seronegative donor made up the eight sequenced donors. Findings and limits, study-wide: Similarly, these clonotypes led the CD3+CD56-NKG2C+ fraction as well in a few donors.

The rearrangement uses TRBV20-1 and TRBJ2-3; the D call from TCRdb, TRBD2, cannot be confirmed without DNA. The receptor was isolated from a woman aged 18 to 69 in good health. Sequencing was done on a sample of blood T cells: a sorted CD56 or NKG2C T cell subset, CD4+ or CD8+ T cells, or bulk PBMC T cells (not recorded which). The CDR3 is CSALRAGVADTQYF.